The 20 T cell receptor beta chains below all came from one sample that was sequenced in a study of blood T cell repertoires in COVID-19. Measured with immunoSEQ multiplex PCR; TCRdb has only the in-frame clones, and not every one. Here the sample spans some 220,000 clones, 85% being singletons. Sequencing was done on a sample of peripheral blood. All receptors derive from a man between 45 and 60 years old who had recovered from COVID-19.

The genes are TRBV28 and TRBJ2-7; 10 nucleotides align to TRBD2. The J segment lost 6 bases and the V segment lost 4 bases, leaving 9 bases of the junction unmatched. Germline CDR1 MDHEN, CDR2 SYDVKM. The CDR3 is 15 amino acids. The CDR3 DNA follows: TGTGCCAGCAGTTCTGCCGGGACTAGCGACAGCGAGCAGTACTTC. It is translated as CASSSAGTSDSEQYF.

The chain combines TRBV6-1 with TRBJ2-7, with 8 bases identical to TRBD1. Germline CDR1 is MNHNS and CDR2 is SASEGT. The CDR3 is 16 amino acids. V lost 0 bases, J lost 0 bases, and 4 bases stayed unmatched. CDR3 protein: CASSEAAGGDSYEQYF. The DNA for the CDR3 is TGTGCCAGCAGTGAAGCGGCAGGGGGCGACTCCTACGAGCAGTACTTC.

This sequence joins TRBV7-9 and TRBJ1-1, with unresolved D. Germline lookup yields CDR1 SEHNR and CDR2 FQNEAQ (reference sequence). V lost 5 bases, J lost 6 bases, and 10 bases lay in between. This CDR3 comprises 12 residues. The CDR3 DNA follows: TGTGCCAGCAGCCTGGAGACTTCTGAAGCTTTCTTT. It specifies CASSLETSEAFF.

The chain employs TRBV14 and TRBJ1-6; unclear D gene. The CDR3 has 21 amino acids. Germline V gene sequence: CDR1 SGHDN, CDR2 FVKESK. V was pared by 2 bases and J by 7 bases, with 30 bases between. CDR3 bases: TGTGCCAGCAGCCAATGGTGGGGAAAAGTCTTTGGGCAGAGGGCAAATTCACCCCTCCACTTT. Translating gives CASSQWWGKVFGQRANSPLHF. The full variable domain, its missing parts supplied by reference TRBV14 and TRBJ1-6, is EAGVTQFPSHSVIEKGQTVTLRCDPISGHDNLYWYRRVMGKEIKFLLHFVKESKQDESGMPNNRFLAERTGGTYSTLKVQPAELEDSGVYFCASSQWWGKVFGQRANSPLHFGNGTRLTVT.

The chain has TRBV6-1 and TRBJ1-5, with 8 bases fitting TRBD1. The CDR3 length is 15 residues. Germline V lookup: CDR1 MNHNS, CDR2 SASEGT. Trimming removed 3 bases from V and 1 base from J; junction bases left unmatched: 2. The CDR3 spells CASSDRDRSNQPQHF. The CDR3 DNA follows: TGTGCCAGCAGTGACCGGGACAGGAGCAATCAGCCCCAGCATTTT.

This clone was seen a few times. This chain connects TRBV7-9 to TRBJ2-5, with 11 bases matching TRBD1. The ends lost 1 base at V and 5 bases at J; junction bases unmatched: 6. Germline assignment: CDR1 SEHNR and CDR2 FQNEAQ (reference sequence). The CDR3 consists of 16 residues. The CDR3 DNA is TGTGCCAGCAGCTTAGGGGACAGGGGGGTGAAGGAGACCCAGTACTTC. It is translated as CASSLGDRGVKETQYF.

This clone was seen once. This chain joins TRBV28 and TRBJ2-3, with TRBD1 matching 7 bases. CDR1 is MDHEN and CDR2 is SYDVKM in the germline V gene. V shed 5 bases and J 6 bases; nucleotides not matched to a gene: 11. The CDR3 has 15 residues. CDR3 residues: CASSLTGVAEDTQYF. The CDR3 DNA reads as TGTGCCAGCAGTCTAACAGGGGTAGCCGAGGATACGCAGTATTTT.

This clone has more than one count but fewer than ten. This chain joins TRBV9 and TRBJ1-3; perhaps TRBD1 as D (6 bases). V was trimmed by 6 bases and J by 0 bases, leaving 22 bases between them. There are 18 residues in the CDR3. Germline CDR1 reads SGDLS; CDR2 reads YYNGEE. CDR3 DNA: TGTGCCAGCATCCAAATGGGGAGGGGGGCCGACTCTGGAAACACCATATATTTT. Encoded protein: CASIQMGRGADSGNTIYF. The full variable domain, its missing parts supplied by reference TRBV9 and TRBJ1-3, is DSGVTQTPKHLITATGQRVTLRCSPRSGDLSVYWYQQSLDQGLQFLIQYYNGEERAKGNILERFSAQQFPDLHSELNLSSLELGDSALYFCASIQMGRGADSGNTIYFGEGSWLTVV.

CDR3 sequence reads: CASSLNARGLNQPQHF. CDR3 nucleotides: TGTGCCAGCAGCCTAAACGCCAGGGGGCTGAATCAGCCCCAGCATTTT. The gene calls are TRBV7-2 and TRBJ1-5; 8 nucleotides line up with TRBD1. With 5 bases clipped from V and 4 bases from J, the junction kept 10 bases outside the gene matches. Germline CDR1 reads SGHTA; CDR2 reads FQGNSA. The CDR3 covers 16 residues.

The chain recombines TRBV27 with TRBJ2-7; D might be TRBD1 (5 bases). The CDR3 consists of 14 residues. Germline V CDR1 and CDR2: MNHEY, SMNVEV (reference sequence). V lost 6 bases to trimming and J lost 2 bases, with 14 bases between them. CDR3 sequence: CASRGQGKTYEQYF. In nucleotides, the CDR3 is TGTGCCAGCAGAGGGCAGGGCAAAACCTACGAGCAGTACTTC.

V gene TRBV30 combines with J gene TRBJ1-1, with 7 bases aligning to TRBD1. Germline assignment: CDR1 GTSNPN and CDR2 SVGIG (reference sequence). This CDR3 is 12 amino acids long. V was clipped by 3 bases and J by 5 bases; unmatched bases: 3. The CDR3 region is CAWSAGGTEAFF. Here the CDR3 DNA reads TGTGCCTGGAGCGCAGGGGGTACTGAAGCTTTCTTT.

This clone was counted a single time. This chain links TRBV28 with TRBJ2-7, with TRBD1 matching over 9 bases. V was pared by 6 bases and J by 5 bases, with 8 bases of the junction left unmatched. This CDR3 comprises 14 residues. Germline V CDR1 and CDR2: MDHEN, SYDVKM. The CDR3 bases are TGTGCCAGCAGGTGGGGGGACAGGGTCCACGAGCAGTACTTC. Its protein is CASRWGDRVHEQYF.

The V gene is TRBV11-3, the J gene TRBJ2-1; tentative D call: TRBD1 (6 bases). Trimming took 5 bases from V and 5 from J, leaving 13 bases between them. CDR1 is SGHNT and CDR2 is YENEEA in the germline V gene. CDR3 length equals 14 residues. The CDR3 loop reads CASSTQDRNNEQFF. The CDR3 nucleotides are TGTGCCAGCAGCACCCAGGACAGAAACAATGAGCAGTTCTTC.

The chain has TRBV5-1 and TRBJ1-4; D possibly corresponds to TRBD1 (6 bases). Trimming removed 4 bases at V and 8 bases at J, with 21 bases between. The CDR3 has 16 amino acids. Germline V CDR1 and CDR2: SGHRS, YFSETQ. DNA for the CDR3: TGCGCCAGCAGCCCGGGGCTCGGCAGGGGCGGGGAAAAACTGTTTTTT. Amino acid sequence: CASSPGLGRGGEKLFF.

The rearrangement uses TRBV5-1 and TRBJ2-7, with TRBD1 as a possible D gene (5 bases). This CDR3 is 13 amino acids long. V shed 4 bases and J shed 4 bases, with 12 bases lying between them. Germline assignment: CDR1 SGHRS and CDR2 YFSETQ. The CDR3 loop is CASSIQTEYEQYF. For the CDR3, the DNA is TGCGCCAGCAGCATACAGACAGAATACGAGCAGTACTTC.

The chain is built from TRBV29-1 and TRBJ1-6; 11 nucleotides line up with TRBD1. The V and J ends lost 7 bases and 4 bases, in that order; junction bases with no gene match: 15. The CDR3 loop spans 18 amino acids. Germline values: CDR1 SQVTM, CDR2 ANQGSEA. The CDR3 DNA follows: TGCAGCGGCTCCCCGGGACAGGGGGAATTAACGTATAATTCACCCCTCCACTTT. This codes for CSGSPGQGELTYNSPLHF.

The chain couples TRBV12-5 to TRBJ2-7; 7 bases are a match to TRBD1. The CDR3 runs 12 residues. The V segment lost 3 bases and the J segment 6 bases; nucleotides outside the gene matches: 2. The germline V gene encodes CDR1 LGHNT and CDR2 FRNRAP. The CDR3 DNA sequence: TGTGCTAGTGGTTTTGAGGGGGCCGAGCAGTACTTC. Its protein product is CASGFEGAEQYF.

The rearrangement links TRBV18 to TRBJ2-5; no definite D call. The CDR3 is 15 residues long. Trimming pared 1 base from V and 3 bases from J, leaving 12 bases between. CDR1 KGHSH and CDR2 LQKENI come from the germline V gene. CDR3 sequence reads: CASSPLLGTEETQYF. The CDR3 DNA reads as TGTGCCAGCTCACCACTTTTGGGCACAGAAGAGACCCAGTACTTC. Using reference TRBV18 and TRBJ2-5 for the parts outside the CDR3, the full variable domain is NAGVMQNPRHLVRRRGQEARLRCSPMKGHSHVYWYRQLPEEGLKFMVYLQKENIIDESGMPKERFSAEFPKEGPSILRIQQVVRGDSAAYFCASSPLLGTEETQYFGPGTRLLVL.

This clone came up a few times. This chain connects TRBV19 to TRBJ2-1; 7 positions agree with TRBD2. The CDR3 spans 16 residues. In germline, CDR1 is LNHDA, CDR2 SQIVND (reference sequence). With V trimmed by 1 base and J by 2 bases, 5 bases remained unmatched. The CDR3 loop is CASSIAAGTTYNEQFF. The CDR3 DNA reads TGTGCCAGTAGTATAGCCGCCGGGACTACCTACAATGAGCAGTTCTTC.

The chain combines TRBV10-1 with TRBJ2-7, with a weak D call TRBD1 (6 bases). Germline V gene data show CDR1 as WNHNN and CDR2 as SYGVQD (reference sequence). V gave up 0 bases and J gave up 5 bases, with 17 bases separating them. This CDR3 has 16 amino acids. CDR3 region: CASSESAGVRTNEQYF. The CDR3 bases are TGCGCCAGCAGTGAGTCTGCAGGGGTAAGGACGAACGAGCAGTACTTC.